This TCR beta chain was recorded in a study of T cell responses to AZD1222 COVID-19 vaccine. Of note for this clone: Its antigen is currently unknown.

The study's findings and limits: Dominant CD4 TCR responses targeted spike regions 160-218 and 743-854. Close to half of all spike-specific TCRs reportedly target regions of the variants that are unmutated. Spike-specific TCRs gained breadth and depth after people received two AZD1222 doses.

TCRdb keeps only in-frame clones here, not all; method: immunoSEQ multiplex PCR. The sample records some 160,000 clones, around 92% being singletons. The CDR3 runs 15 residues. V lost 0 bases and J lost 8, with 11 bases in between. Germline V CDR1 and CDR2: MNHEY, SMNVEV (reference sequence). This TCR was recovered from an adult in good health. The chain uses TRBV27 and TRBJ1-6; tentatively, D is TRBD1 (5 bases). The sample in question was peripheral blood, obtained on day 0 of AZD1222 vaccination. The CDR3 DNA is TGTGCCAGCAGTTTATCGGGACCCAGCGATTCACCCCTCCACTTT. Translating gives CASSLSGPSDSPLHF.